This is a list of T cell receptor beta chains from one sample in a study of cytomegalovirus exposure and HLA in healthy donors. Only in-frame clones appear in the TCRdb table, and some are missing; sequencing was by immunoSEQ multiplex PCR. The data show approximately 100,000 clones, with around 75% seen just once and over 9.5% held by the top ten. Material: PBMCs. Receptors were obtained from a man aged 18 to 30 in good health and CMV-seropositive. Each CDR3 is given with its conserved first and last residue. The D gene is left open where the match is weak. Size is stated for part of the rows, as once, few or many counts, or as a class when the clone is expanded.

CDR3 protein: CASREQGAGNTEAFF
CDR3 DNA: TGTGCCAGTAGAGAACAGGGGGCCGGCAACACTGAAGCTTTCTTT
clone size: -
D gene: TRBD1
V gene: TRBV19
J gene: TRBJ1-1

CDR3 protein: CASSQGTSGGTDTQYF
CDR3 DNA: TGTGCCAGCAGCCAAGGGACTAGCGGGGGCACAGATACGCAGTATTTT
clone size: -
D gene: TRBD2
V gene: TRBV7-9
J gene: TRBJ2-3

CDR3 protein: CASSPLYTDTQYF
CDR3 DNA: TGTGCCAGCAGTCCCCTCTACACAGATACGCAGTATTTT
clone size: -
D gene: -
V gene: TRBV6-5
J gene: TRBJ2-3

CDR3 protein: CAISESGLGTGGANGYTF
CDR3 DNA: TGTGCCATCAGTGAGTCGGGTCTAGGAACAGGGGGCGCGAATGGCTACACCTTC
clone size: few
D gene: TRBD1
V gene: TRBV10-3
J gene: TRBJ1-2

CDR3 protein: CASSVARTGGTEAFF
CDR3 DNA: TGTGCCAGCAGTGTCGCTAGGACAGGGGGCACTGAAGCTTTCTTT
clone size: -
D gene: TRBD1
V gene: TRBV27
J gene: TRBJ1-1

CDR3 protein: CAWSRLAGGYNEQFF
CDR3 DNA: TGTGCCTGGAGCCGACTAGCGGGGGGATACAATGAGCAGTTCTTC
clone size: -
D gene: TRBD2
V gene: TRBV30
J gene: TRBJ2-1

CDR3 protein: CASSGTGSNQPQHF
CDR3 DNA: TGTGCCAGCAGCGGGACAGGGTCAAATCAGCCCCAGCATTTT
clone size: few
D gene: TRBD1
V gene: TRBV7-9
J gene: TRBJ1-5

CDR3 protein: CASSVFSGGATGELFF
CDR3 DNA: TGTGCCAGCAGCGTATTTAGCGGGGGGGCAACCGGGGAGCTGTTTTTT
clone size: -
D gene: TRBD2
V gene: TRBV9
J gene: TRBJ2-2

CDR3 protein: CASGKPGTSSDTQYF
CDR3 DNA: TGTGCCAGCGGAAAGCCCGGGACTAGTTCAGATACGCAGTATTTT
clone size: -
D gene: TRBD2
V gene: TRBV6-1
J gene: TRBJ2-3

CDR3 protein: CASSDSGGSGANVLTF
CDR3 DNA: TGTGCCAGCAGTGACTCGGGGGGCTCTGGGGCCAACGTCCTGACTTTC
clone size: -
D gene: -
V gene: TRBV6-4
J gene: TRBJ2-6

CDR3 protein: CASSPGQGVYNEQFF
CDR3 DNA: TGTGCCAGCAGTCCGGGACAGGGGGTTTACAATGAGCAGTTCTTC
clone size: -
D gene: TRBD1
V gene: TRBV27
J gene: TRBJ2-1

CDR3 protein: CATSRDQGDEETQYF
CDR3 DNA: TGTGCCACCAGCAGAGATCAGGGGGACGAAGAGACCCAGTACTTC
clone size: -
D gene: TRBD1
V gene: TRBV15
J gene: TRBJ2-5

CDR3 protein: CASSPQQGLPEKLFF
CDR3 DNA: TGTGCCAGCTCACCTCAACAGGGTTTACCCGAAAAACTGTTTTTT
clone size: -
D gene: -
V gene: TRBV18
J gene: TRBJ1-4

CDR3 protein: CASTRDSTEAFF
CDR3 DNA: TGTGCCAGTACCCGGGACAGCACTGAAGCTTTCTTT
clone size: -
D gene: TRBD1
V gene: TRBV19
J gene: TRBJ1-1

CDR3 protein: CASSLQGRVSTEAFF
CDR3 DNA: TGTGCCAGCAGCTTACAGGGCAGGGTGTCGACTGAAGCTTTCTTT
clone size: -
D gene: -
V gene: TRBV7-9
J gene: TRBJ1-1

CDR3 protein: CASSLERGPSLGETQYF
CDR3 DNA: TGCGCCAGCAGCTTGGAAAGGGGGCCATCCCTCGGGGAGACCCAGTACTTC
clone size: -
D gene: TRBD1
V gene: TRBV5-1
J gene: TRBJ2-5

CDR3 protein: CASTRDRGTQKLFF
CDR3 DNA: TGTGCCAGTACCCGGGACAGGGGGACCCAAAAACTGTTTTTT
clone size: -
D gene: TRBD1
V gene: TRBV19
J gene: TRBJ1-4

CDR3 protein: CASTLGGAGGELFF
CDR3 DNA: TGTGCCAGCACCCTTGGGGGGGCCGGCGGGGAGCTGTTTTTT
clone size: -
D gene: -
V gene: TRBV5-4
J gene: TRBJ2-2

CDR3 protein: CASSQASGSHTDTQYF
CDR3 DNA: TGCGCCAGCAGCCAAGCAAGCGGGAGCCACACAGATACGCAGTATTTT
clone size: -
D gene: TRBD2
V gene: TRBV4-1
J gene: TRBJ2-3

CDR3 protein: CASSLARQGVGSNQPQHF
CDR3 DNA: TGTGCCAGCAGCTTAGCGCGGCAGGGGGTAGGGAGCAATCAGCCCCAGCATTTT
clone size: few
D gene: TRBD1
V gene: TRBV7-8
J gene: TRBJ1-5

CDR3 protein: CSVEKQGGYGYTF
CDR3 DNA: TGCAGCGTTGAAAAACAGGGGGGCTATGGCTACACCTTC
clone size: -
D gene: TRBD1
V gene: TRBV29-1
J gene: TRBJ1-2

CDR3 protein: CASSDGTGIFEQFF
CDR3 DNA: TGTGCCAGCAGTGACGGGACAGGGATATTTGAGCAGTTCTTC
clone size: few
D gene: TRBD1
V gene: TRBV6-1
J gene: TRBJ2-1

CDR3 protein: CASSEWEGVAGLYGYTF
CDR3 DNA: TGTGCCAGCAGTGAATGGGAAGGGGTTGCAGGCCTATATGGCTACACCTTC
clone size: -
D gene: -
V gene: TRBV6-1
J gene: TRBJ1-2

CDR3 protein: CSVEEGRIMNTEAFF
CDR3 DNA: TGCAGCGTTGAAGAGGGCCGGATTATGAACACTGAAGCTTTCTTT
clone size: few
D gene: -
V gene: TRBV29-1
J gene: TRBJ1-1

CDR3 protein: CASMGLAGDNEQFF
CDR3 DNA: TGCGCCAGCATGGGACTAGCGGGGGATAATGAGCAGTTCTTC
clone size: few
D gene: TRBD2
V gene: TRBV10-2
J gene: TRBJ2-1

CDR3 protein: CASSQTSMEGANTGELFF
CDR3 DNA: TGTGCCAGCAGCCAAACCTCAATGGAGGGAGCGAACACCGGGGAGCTGTTTTTT
clone size: once
D gene: -
V gene: TRBV4-2
J gene: TRBJ2-2

CDR3 protein: CAISSGTGDEQYF
CDR3 DNA: TGTGCCATCAGTTCAGGGACAGGCGACGAGCAGTACTTC
clone size: -
D gene: TRBD1
V gene: TRBV10-3
J gene: TRBJ2-7

CDR3 protein: CATLRGSEQYF
CDR3 DNA: TGTGCCACCCTCAGGGGGTCCGAGCAGTACTTC
clone size: -
D gene: TRBD1
V gene: TRBV28
J gene: TRBJ2-7

CDR3 protein: CASREGTGFVAQYF
CDR3 DNA: TGTGCCAGCAGAGAGGGGACAGGGTTCGTAGCGCAGTATTTT
clone size: -
D gene: TRBD1
V gene: TRBV2
J gene: TRBJ2-3